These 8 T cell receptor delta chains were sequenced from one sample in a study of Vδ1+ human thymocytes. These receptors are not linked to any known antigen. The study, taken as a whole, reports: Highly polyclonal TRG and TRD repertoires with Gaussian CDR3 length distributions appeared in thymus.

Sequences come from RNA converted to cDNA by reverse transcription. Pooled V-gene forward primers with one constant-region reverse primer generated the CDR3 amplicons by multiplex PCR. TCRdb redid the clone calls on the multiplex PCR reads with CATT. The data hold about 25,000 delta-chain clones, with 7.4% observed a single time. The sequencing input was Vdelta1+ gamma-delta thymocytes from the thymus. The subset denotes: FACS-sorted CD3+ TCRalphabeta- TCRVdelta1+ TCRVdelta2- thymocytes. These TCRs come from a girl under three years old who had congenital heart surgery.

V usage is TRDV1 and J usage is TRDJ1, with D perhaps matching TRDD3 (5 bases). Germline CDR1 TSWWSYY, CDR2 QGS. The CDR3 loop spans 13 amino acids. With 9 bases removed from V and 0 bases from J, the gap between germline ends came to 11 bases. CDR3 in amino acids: CALAGKYTDKLIF. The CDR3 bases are TGTGCTCTGGCTGGGAAGTACACCGATAAACTCATCTTT.

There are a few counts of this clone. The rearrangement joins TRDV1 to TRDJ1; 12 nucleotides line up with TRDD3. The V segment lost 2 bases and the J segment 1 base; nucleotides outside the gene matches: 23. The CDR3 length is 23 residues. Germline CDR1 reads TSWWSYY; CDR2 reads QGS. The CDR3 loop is CALGERGFLRAYWGIQATDKLIF. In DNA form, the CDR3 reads TGTGCTCTTGGGGAAAGGGGCTTCCTAAGGGCCTACTGGGGGATACAGGCCACCGATAAACTCATCTTT.

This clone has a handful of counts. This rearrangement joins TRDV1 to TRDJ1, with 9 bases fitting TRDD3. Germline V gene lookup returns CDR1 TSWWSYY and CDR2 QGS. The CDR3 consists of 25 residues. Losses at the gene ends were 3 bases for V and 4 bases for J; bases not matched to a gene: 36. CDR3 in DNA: TGTGCTCTTGGGGATCTCCGGCCTCGTCCCCTCCGCACGAGGGGGTGGGGGATATTAAGCGATAAACTCATCTTT. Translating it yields CALGDLRPRPLRTRGWGILSDKLIF.

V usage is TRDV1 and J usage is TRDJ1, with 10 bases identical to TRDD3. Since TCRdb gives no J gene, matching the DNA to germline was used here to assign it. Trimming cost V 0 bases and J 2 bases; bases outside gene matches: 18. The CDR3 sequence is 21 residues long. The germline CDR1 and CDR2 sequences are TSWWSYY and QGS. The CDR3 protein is CALGELNPPWGIQASTDKLIF. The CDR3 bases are TGTGCTCTTGGGGAACTCAATCCCCCTTGGGGGATACAGGCATCGACCGATAAACTCATCTTT.

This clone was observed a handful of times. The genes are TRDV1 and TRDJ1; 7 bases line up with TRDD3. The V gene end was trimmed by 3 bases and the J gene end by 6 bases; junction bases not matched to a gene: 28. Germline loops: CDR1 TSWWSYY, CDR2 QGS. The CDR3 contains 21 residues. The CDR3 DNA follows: TGTGCTCTTGGGGACATAACCTCCTTTCCTGTGAGTCGTACTGGGGAACATAAACTCATCTTT. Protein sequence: CALGDITSFPVSRTGEHKLIF.

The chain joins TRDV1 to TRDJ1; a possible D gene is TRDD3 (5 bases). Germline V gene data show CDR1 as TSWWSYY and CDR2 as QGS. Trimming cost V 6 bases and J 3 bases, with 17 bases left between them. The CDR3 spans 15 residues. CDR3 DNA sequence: TGTGCTCTTGGCCCCCCAAGGGGAAAGGCCGATAAACTCATCTTT. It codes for CALGPPRGKADKLIF.

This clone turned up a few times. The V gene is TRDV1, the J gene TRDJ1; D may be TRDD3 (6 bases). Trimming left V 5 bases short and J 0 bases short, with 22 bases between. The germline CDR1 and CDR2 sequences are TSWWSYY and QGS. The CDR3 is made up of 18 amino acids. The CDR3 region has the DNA TGTGCTCTTGGGACTCTTCCCTGGGGACCAACGAACACCGATAAACTCATCTTT. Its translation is CALGTLPWGPTNTDKLIF.

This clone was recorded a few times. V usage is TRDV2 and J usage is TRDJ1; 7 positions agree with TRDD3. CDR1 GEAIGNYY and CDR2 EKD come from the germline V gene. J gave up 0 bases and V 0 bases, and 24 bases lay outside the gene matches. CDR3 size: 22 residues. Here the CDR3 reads CACDTGSGSGSPGGSYTDKLIF. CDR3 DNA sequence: TGTGCCTGTGACACCGGATCTGGGTCCGGATCTCCTGGGGGGTCGTACACCGATAAACTCATCTTT.